These T cell receptor beta chains were read from a single sample in a study of T-cell reconstitution after alpha-beta-depleted transplantation in children. One entry per CDR3 protein, called by TCRdb with MiXCR from the PCR reads. The sample includes hundreds of thousands of distinct CDR3 sequences, around 17% seen only once; the top ten take less than 4%. The sequencing used PBMCs from the stem cell graft donor, collected from the stem cell graft. These receptors originate from a human donor who donated a stem cell graft to a child with acute lymphoblastic leukemia. Each CDR3 is given with its conserved first and last residue. The D gene is left open where the match is weak. Clone size, where shown, is once, few, many, or a class for clones that have expanded.

TRBJ2-7	few	TRBV6-1	-	TGTGCCAGCAGTGAAGGAGCCGAGCAGTACTTC	CASSEGAEQYF
TRBJ2-1	-	TRBV7-2	TRBD2	TGTGCCAGCAGCTTCGCGACTAGCGGGAGATGGAATGAGCAGTTCTTC	CASSFATSGRWNEQFF
TRBJ2-7	few	TRBV21-1	-	TGTGCCAGCAGCAAATTCTGTGGGGGTACGGACTACGAGCAGTACTTC	CASSKFCGGTDYEQYF
TRBJ2-7	-	TRBV10-2	TRBD2	TGCGCCAGCAGTGAGTCGCCTAGCGGGAGGTATAACGAGCAGTACTTC	CASSESPSGRYNEQYF
TRBJ2-7	-	TRBV18	TRBD2	TGTGCCAGCTCCCCGCCCGGAGCGGGAGGCGTAGACGAGCAGTACTTC	CASSPPGAGGVDEQYF
TRBJ2-1	few	TRBV5-6	-	TGTGCCAGCAGCCGAGTATCGGCCTGGGCATTGGAGCAGTTCTTC	CASSRVSAWALEQFF
TRBJ2-2	-	TRBV20-1	-	TGCAGTGCTAGACCTTGGAGGGGGGGCAACACCGGGGAGCTGTTTTTT	CSARPWRGGNTGELFF
TRBJ2-1	few	TRBV20-1	TRBD2	TGCAGTGCTAGAGATCCCGCTAGCGGGATCTTTGAGCAGTTCTTC	CSARDPASGIFEQFF
TRBJ2-1	many	TRBV27	-	TGTGCCAGCAGTCCACTCCCAATCGGCTCCTACAATGAGCAGTTCTTC	CASSPLPIGSYNEQFF
TRBJ2-1	-	TRBV19	TRBD1	TGTGCCAGTAGTACCCGGACAGGGGATCCCTACAATGAGCAGTTCTTC	CASSTRTGDPYNEQFF
TRBJ2-1	-	TRBV12-3/TRBV12-4	-	TGTGCCAGCAGTTTTAATCAACGGGCCTCCTACAATGAGCAGTTCTTC	CASSFNQRASYNEQFF
TRBJ2-3	few	TRBV20-1	TRBD2	TGCAGTGCCACGCAACCTAGCGGTCGCACAGATACGCAGTATTTT	CSATQPSGRTDTQYF
TRBJ2-7	few	TRBV20-1	TRBD2	TGCAGTGCGAACCTAGCGGGAGTCTTCTACGAGCAGTACTTC	CSANLAGVFYEQYF
TRBJ2-7	-	TRBV20-1	TRBD2	TGCAGTGCTAGAGCGTCCGAGGCGGGAGGGGTCCCCTACGAGCAGTACTTC	CSARASEAGGVPYEQYF
TRBJ1-5	many	TRBV6-1	-	TGTGCCAGCAGTGTCGGAGAATATAGCAATCAGCCCCAGCATTTT	CASSVGEYSNQPQHF
TRBJ2-3	-	TRBV2	-	TGTGCCAGCAGTGAGCCTACCACCTTTGGGGCGGGCACAGATACGCAGTATTTT	CASSEPTTFGAGTDTQYF
TRBJ2-1	few	TRBV6-1	-	TGTGCCAGCAGTGGTAGGGACGGAGGTTACAATGAGCAGTTCTTC	CASSGRDGGYNEQFF
TRBJ1-2	-	TRBV7-9	-	TGTGCCAGCAGCTTAGTAACAGTGGATGGCTACACCTTC	CASSLVTVDGYTF
TRBJ2-3	few	TRBV28	TRBD2	TGTGCCAGCAGTGCCGGACTAGCGGGAGGTCGTGGTACGCAGTATTTT	CASSAGLAGGRGTQYF
TRBJ1-2	-	TRBV12-3/TRBV12-4	-	TGTGCCAGCAGTTTGTGGGACAACTATGGCTACACCTTC	CASSLWDNYGYTF